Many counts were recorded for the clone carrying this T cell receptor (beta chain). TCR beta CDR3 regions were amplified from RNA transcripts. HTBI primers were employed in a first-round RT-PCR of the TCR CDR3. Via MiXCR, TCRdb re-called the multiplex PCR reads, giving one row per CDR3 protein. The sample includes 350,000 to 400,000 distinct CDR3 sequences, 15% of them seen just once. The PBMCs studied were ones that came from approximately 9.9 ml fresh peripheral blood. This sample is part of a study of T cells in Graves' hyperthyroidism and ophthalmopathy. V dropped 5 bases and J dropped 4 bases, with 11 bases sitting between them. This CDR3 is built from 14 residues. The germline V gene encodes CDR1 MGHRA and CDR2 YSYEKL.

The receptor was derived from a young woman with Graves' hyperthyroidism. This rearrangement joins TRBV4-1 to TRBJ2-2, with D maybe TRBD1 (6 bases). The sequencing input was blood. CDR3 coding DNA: TGCGCCAGCAGCACCCGGACAGTCACCGGGGAGCTGTTTTTT. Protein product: CASSTRTVTGELFF.